This TCR beta chain was sequenced during a study of identical twins. TCRdb redid the calling of the 5' RACE reads with MiXCR, one entry per CDR3 protein. This table holds some 730,000 distinct CDR3 sequences, 18% found once. Study observations and caveats: A lower insertion count was a feature of abundant cord blood beta clonotypes, with no such feature in memory repertoires. There was an excess of low generation probability in the out-of-frame alpha sequences that twins shared. Part of the zero-insertion signal could reflect confounding by invariant MAIT and iNKT cells.

This clonotype was counted between two and nine times. Its antigen is undetermined. Germline CDR1 and CDR2: SGHNT and YYREEE (reference sequence). V trimming: 2 bases; J trimming: 3 bases; junction bases outside the gene matches: 5. This CDR3 contains 15 residues. The sample was also linked to a second study, of T cells expressing NK-cell markers. That paper adds: Several experiments confined sorting to alpha-beta TCR T cells with an anti-gamma-delta TCR antibody.

This rearrangement joins TRBV5-4 to TRBJ2-3, with 8 bases fitting TRBD2. The sample taken for sequencing was PBMCs. This clonotype originated in a woman between 18 and 30 years old in good health. CDR3 DNA: TGTGCCAGCAGCTTATGGGCGGGGGGAACAGATACGCAGTATTTT. It yields the protein CASSLWAGGTDTQYF.